This T cell receptor beta chain was obtained from a study of cytomegalovirus exposure and HLA in healthy donors. Study context: Within the Caucasian-associated ancestry cluster were around 80% of the 398 genotyped donors. Study results and limitations: Among immune exposure information, only CMV serostatus was available. For most subjects, TCR beta sequences were reported to predict HLA-A and HLA-B alleles with accuracy.

Germline CDR1 reads SGHAT; CDR2 reads FQNNGV. The CDR3 runs 14 residues. The primer mix had 60 Vbeta and 13 Jbeta primers. TCRdb's table, derived via immunoSEQ multiplex PCR, lists solely in-frame clones and lacks some. Among about 200,000 clones listed, around 79% were seen once. Notes on this clone: Its antigen remains unknown. The junction does not match germline at one end; this may be a read error.

The sequencing sample was made of PBMCs. The chain links TRBV11-2 to TRBJ1-1, with TRBD1 matching over 7 bases. The origin of this receptor is a woman between 50 and 59 years old in good health and CMV-seronegative. Written as DNA, the CDR3 is TGTGCCAGCAGCCAAGAGGACAGGAACCCTGAAGCTTTCTTT. Translating it yields CASSQEDRNPEAFF.